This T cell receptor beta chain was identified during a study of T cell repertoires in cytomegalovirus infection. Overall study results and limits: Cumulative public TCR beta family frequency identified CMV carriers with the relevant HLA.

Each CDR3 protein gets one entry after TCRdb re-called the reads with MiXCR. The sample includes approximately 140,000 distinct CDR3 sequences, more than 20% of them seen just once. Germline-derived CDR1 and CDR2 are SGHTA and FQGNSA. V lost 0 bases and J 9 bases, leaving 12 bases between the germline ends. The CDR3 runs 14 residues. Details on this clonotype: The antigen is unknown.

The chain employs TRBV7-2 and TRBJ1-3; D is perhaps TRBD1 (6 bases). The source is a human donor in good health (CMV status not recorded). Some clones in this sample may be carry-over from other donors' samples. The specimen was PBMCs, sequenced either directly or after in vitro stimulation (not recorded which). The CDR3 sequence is CASSLAGGGGTIYF. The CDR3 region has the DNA TGTGCCAGCAGCTTAGCAGGCGGAGGGGGCACCATATATTTT. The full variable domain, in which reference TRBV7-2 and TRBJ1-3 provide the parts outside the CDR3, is GAGVSQSPSNKVTEKGKDVELRCDPISGHTALYWYRQSLGQGLEFLIYFQGNSAPDKSGLPSDRFSAERTGGSVSTLTIQRTQQEDSAVYLCASSLAGGGGTIYFGEGSWLTVV.